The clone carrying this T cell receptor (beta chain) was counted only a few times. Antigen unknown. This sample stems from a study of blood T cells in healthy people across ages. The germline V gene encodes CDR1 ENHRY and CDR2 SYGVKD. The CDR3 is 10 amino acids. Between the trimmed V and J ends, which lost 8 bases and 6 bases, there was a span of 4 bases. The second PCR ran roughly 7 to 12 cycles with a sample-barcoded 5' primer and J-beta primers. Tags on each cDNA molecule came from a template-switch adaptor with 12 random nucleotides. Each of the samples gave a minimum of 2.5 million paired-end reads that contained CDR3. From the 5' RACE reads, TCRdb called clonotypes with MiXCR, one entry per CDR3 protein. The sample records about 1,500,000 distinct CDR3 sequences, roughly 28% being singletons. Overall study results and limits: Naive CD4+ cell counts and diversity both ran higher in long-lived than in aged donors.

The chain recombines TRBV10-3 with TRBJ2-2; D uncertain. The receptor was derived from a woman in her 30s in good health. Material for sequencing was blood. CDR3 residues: CAIGAGELFF. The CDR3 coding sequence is TGTGCCATCGGCGCCGGGGAGCTGTTTTTT.